These T cell receptor beta chains were read from a single sample in a study of blood T cell repertoires in COVID-19. The data were produced by immunoSEQ multiplex PCR, yet TCRdb's version contains in-frame clones alone and is incomplete. The sample lists about 270,000 clones; about 85% were seen once. The sample taken for sequencing was peripheral blood. These TCRs come from a human donor in a cohort sampled during active COVID-19. The CDR3 runs from the conserved cysteine through the conserved F or W. The order of the fields is CDR3 length, D gene, V gene, J gene, clone size, CDR3 DNA, CDR3 protein. The D gene is left open where the match is weak. Clone size, where shown, is once, few, many, or a class for clones that have expanded.

cdr3_length: 15
d_call: NA
v_call: TRBV4-1
j_call: TRBJ2-1
clone_size: NA
cdr3_nt: TGCGCCAGCAGCCAAGGGACACAATCTTCCAATGAGCAGTTCTTC
cdr3_aa: CASSQGTQSSNEQFF

cdr3_length: 14
d_call: TRBD1
v_call: TRBV18
j_call: TRBJ1-2
clone_size: once
cdr3_nt: TGTGCCAGCTCACCAGGGACAGCCAACTATGGCTACACCTTC
cdr3_aa: CASSPGTANYGYTF

cdr3_length: 14
d_call: NA
v_call: TRBV2
j_call: TRBJ1-5
clone_size: NA
cdr3_nt: TGTGCCAGCAACGTCAGGGGCCCGAATCAGCCCCAGCATTTT
cdr3_aa: CASNVRGPNQPQHF

cdr3_length: 20
d_call: NA
v_call: TRBV7-3
j_call: TRBJ2-3
clone_size: NA
cdr3_nt: TGTGCCAGCAGCTTAAACGTAGGCAGGGGCCTAACCTGGGGCACAGATACGCAGTATTTT
cdr3_aa: CASSLNVGRGLTWGTDTQYF

cdr3_length: 11
d_call: NA
v_call: TRBV20-1
j_call: TRBJ2-7
clone_size: NA
cdr3_nt: TGCAGTGCTAGCGCGCATTACGAGCAGTACTTC
cdr3_aa: CSASAHYEQYF

cdr3_length: 11
d_call: TRBD1
v_call: TRBV10-3
j_call: TRBJ2-3
clone_size: NA
cdr3_nt: TGTGCCATAGGGGGCCAGGATACGCAGTATTTT
cdr3_aa: CAIGGQDTQYF

cdr3_length: 14
d_call: NA
v_call: TRBV6-2/TRBV6-3
j_call: TRBJ1-1
clone_size: NA
cdr3_nt: TGTGCCAGCAGTTACCTCCGAGAGGGAACTGAAGCTTTCTTT
cdr3_aa: CASSYLREGTEAFF

cdr3_length: 16
d_call: NA
v_call: TRBV7-2
j_call: TRBJ2-5
clone_size: once
cdr3_nt: TGTGCCAGCAGCCCCCCCGACTATCCCAGCAGGGAGACCCAGTACTTC
cdr3_aa: CASSPPDYPSRETQYF

cdr3_length: 17
d_call: NA
v_call: TRBV19
j_call: TRBJ2-2
clone_size: few
cdr3_nt: TGTGCCAGTAACCCGGGGCAGCGGGCCGCGAACACCGGGGAGCTGTTTTTT
cdr3_aa: CASNPGQRAANTGELFF

cdr3_length: 16
d_call: TRBD2
v_call: TRBV7-2
j_call: TRBJ2-1
clone_size: NA
cdr3_nt: TGTGCCAGCAGCACTACGTCTAGCGGGAGTTACAATGAGCAGTTCTTC
cdr3_aa: CASSTTSSGSYNEQFF

cdr3_length: 15
d_call: NA
v_call: TRBV18
j_call: TRBJ2-3
clone_size: once
cdr3_nt: TGTGCCAGCTCACGCGGACAGTCTAGCACAGATACGCAGTATTTT
cdr3_aa: CASSRGQSSTDTQYF

cdr3_length: 12
d_call: NA
v_call: TRBV7-9
j_call: TRBJ2-1
clone_size: NA
cdr3_nt: TGTGCCAGCAGCACGGAGGGACGTCGTTTGTTCTTC
cdr3_aa: CASSTEGRRLFF

cdr3_length: 14
d_call: NA
v_call: TRBV21-1
j_call: TRBJ2-2
clone_size: few
cdr3_nt: TGTGCCAGCAGCAAAGCGGCTTACACCGGGGAGCTGTTTTTT
cdr3_aa: CASSKAAYTGELFF

cdr3_length: 13
d_call: TRBD1
v_call: TRBV6-5
j_call: TRBJ2-3
clone_size: once
cdr3_nt: TGTGCCAGCAGAACAGGGGGATCGGATACGCAGTATTTT
cdr3_aa: CASRTGGSDTQYF

cdr3_length: 13
d_call: TRBD1
v_call: TRBV7-2
j_call: TRBJ1-5
clone_size: NA
cdr3_nt: TGTGCCAGCAGCAGGGGGCGAGAGGAGCCCCAGCATTTT
cdr3_aa: CASSRGREEPQHF

cdr3_length: 15
d_call: TRBD2
v_call: TRBV18
j_call: TRBJ2-1
clone_size: NA
cdr3_nt: TGTGCCAGCTCACCACCCGGGACTAGGCGCAATGAGCAGTTCTTC
cdr3_aa: CASSPPGTRRNEQFF

cdr3_length: 12
d_call: NA
v_call: TRBV11-3
j_call: TRBJ2-2
clone_size: NA
cdr3_nt: TGTGCCAGCAGCCCCCGGACAGGGGAGCTGTTTTTT
cdr3_aa: CASSPRTGELFF

cdr3_length: 15
d_call: TRBD2
v_call: TRBV2
j_call: TRBJ2-3
clone_size: NA
cdr3_nt: TGTGCCAGCAGCGGACTAGCGGGCATCACAGATACGCAGTATTTT
cdr3_aa: CASSGLAGITDTQYF

cdr3_length: 15
d_call: NA
v_call: TRBV2
j_call: TRBJ1-1
clone_size: few
cdr3_nt: TGTGCCAGCACAATCCGGGATATGCCCAACACTGAAGCTTTCTTT
cdr3_aa: CASTIRDMPNTEAFF

cdr3_length: 12
d_call: NA
v_call: TRBV19
j_call: TRBJ1-2
clone_size: NA
cdr3_nt: TGTGCCAGTAGTATCCAGAACTATGGCTACACCTTC
cdr3_aa: CASSIQNYGYTF

cdr3_length: 16
d_call: TRBD2
v_call: TRBV29-1
j_call: TRBJ2-1
clone_size: NA
cdr3_nt: TGCAGCGTTGGACTAGCGGGCCAAAGCTCCTACAATGAGCAGTTCTTC
cdr3_aa: CSVGLAGQSSYNEQFF

cdr3_length: 17
d_call: TRBD2
v_call: TRBV4-1
j_call: TRBJ2-1
clone_size: NA
cdr3_nt: TGCGCCAGCAGCCAAGCGAAGGTCAAGGGGCGGGAGGAGGTGAAGTTCTTC
cdr3_aa: CASSQAKVKGREEVKFF

cdr3_length: 14
d_call: NA
v_call: TRBV4-1
j_call: TRBJ1-4
clone_size: NA
cdr3_nt: TGCGCCAGCAGCCAACGACAGAGGAATGAAAAACTGTTTTTT
cdr3_aa: CASSQRQRNEKLFF

cdr3_length: 13
d_call: NA
v_call: TRBV28
j_call: TRBJ1-5
clone_size: NA
cdr3_nt: TGTGCCAGCAAACAGGGACCAAATCAGCCCCAGCATTTT
cdr3_aa: CASKQGPNQPQHF

cdr3_length: 15
d_call: TRBD1
v_call: TRBV7-2
j_call: TRBJ1-1
clone_size: NA
cdr3_nt: TGTGCCAGCAGCAAAAAGACAGGGAGTAAAGATGAAGCTTTCTTT
cdr3_aa: CASSKKTGSKDEAFF

cdr3_length: 17
d_call: TRBD1
v_call: TRBV4-2
j_call: TRBJ1-2
clone_size: once
cdr3_nt: TGTGCCAGCAGCCAAGAGATTCTAACGGGACAGCAATATGGCTACACCTTC
cdr3_aa: CASSQEILTGQQYGYTF

cdr3_length: 15
d_call: TRBD2
v_call: TRBV6-5
j_call: TRBJ2-1
clone_size: NA
cdr3_nt: TGTGCCAGCACCAAGACTAGCGGGCATTACAATGAGCAGTTCTTC
cdr3_aa: CASTKTSGHYNEQFF

cdr3_length: 16
d_call: TRBD2
v_call: TRBV4-3
j_call: TRBJ2-7
clone_size: NA
cdr3_nt: TGCGCCAGCAGCCAAGTGATGGCTAGCGGTAATTACGAGCAGTACTTC
cdr3_aa: CASSQVMASGNYEQYF